Below, 14 T cell receptor beta chains from the same sample are listed, as sequenced in a study of chemoradiotherapy in HPV16-positive cancers. Produced via immunoSEQ multiplex PCR; TCRdb's table is partial and in-frame only. The sample records roughly 34,000 clones, 86% being singletons. The source was blood, collected from a patient who underwent chemoradiotherapy. The receptors derive from a human donor with HPV-associated anogenital cancer.

This sequence joins TRBV5-6 and TRBJ2-3; TRBD2 agrees at 11 bases. The CDR3 runs 18 residues. V lost 4 bases, J lost 4 bases, and 14 bases stayed unmatched. The V gene's germline CDR1 is SGHDT and CDR2 YYEEEE. The CDR3 DNA follows: TGTGCCAGCAGCCTCTCTGGGGATAGCGGGGGGGCCGCAGATACGCAGTATTTT. This sequence encodes CASSLSGDSGGAADTQYF. Together with reference TRBV5-6 and TRBJ2-3, the CDR3 gives the full variable domain: DAGVTQSPTHLIKTRGQQVTLRCSPKSGHDTVSWYQQALGQGPQFIFQYYEEEERQRGNFPDRFSGHQFPNYSSELNVNALLLGDSALYLCASSLSGDSGGAADTQYFGPGTRLTVL.

The chain employs TRBV19 and TRBJ2-2; D unclear. V shed 5 bases and J shed 9 bases, with 13 bases lying between them. The germline V gene has CDR1 LNHDA and CDR2 SQIVND (reference sequence). The CDR3 has 13 amino acids. As DNA, the CDR3 is TGTGCCAGTAGTTTTGGACCCCAGAGGGAGCTGTTTTTT. It is translated as CASSFGPQRELFF.

This clone has more than one count but fewer than ten. This chain joins TRBV18 and TRBJ1-1, with D uncertain. V dropped 6 bases and J dropped 0 bases, with 11 bases sitting between them. Germline-derived CDR1 and CDR2 are KGHSH and LQKENI. The CDR3 consists of 14 residues. The CDR3 protein is CASSQDRMNTEAFF. The DNA of the CDR3 is TGTGCCAGCTCGCAAGACCGGATGAACACTGAAGCTTTCTTT.

The chain recombines TRBV19 with TRBJ2-1; D tentatively fits TRBD1 or TRBD2 (5 bases each). Germline CDR1 and CDR2: LNHDA and SQIVND (reference sequence). The CDR3 runs 14 residues. The V end lost 3 bases, the J end lost 4 bases, and 10 bases lay between the germline ends. CDR3 nucleotide sequence: TGTGCCAGTAGTATGTGGGACGGATACAATGAGCAGTTCTTC. Its translation is CASSMWDGYNEQFF.

The V and J genes are TRBV19 and TRBJ2-7; D might be TRBD1 or TRBD2, each matching 5 bases. This CDR3 has 14 amino acids. CDR1 is LNHDA, CDR2 SQIVND, per germline (reference sequence). V was cut by 6 bases and J by 6 bases, with 18 bases left in between. CDR3: CASSPSPGTGEQYF. The CDR3 bases are TGTGCCAGTAGCCCGTCCCCAGGGACCGGCGAGCAGTACTTC.

This sequence joins TRBV5-1 and TRBJ2-5, with TRBD2 matching over 12 bases. V lost 0 bases, J lost 5 bases, and 5 bases stayed unmatched. Germline V gene sequence: CDR1 SGHRS, CDR2 YFSETQ. The CDR3 spans 16 residues. CDR3 coding DNA: TGCGCCAGCAGCTTGGATTGGCTAGCGGGGGGGGAGACCCAGTACTTC. Encoded protein: CASSLDWLAGGETQYF.

The chain combines TRBV11-3 with TRBJ1-3, with D possibly matching TRBD1 (5 bases). CDR1 and CDR2 from the germline V gene are SGHNT and YENEEA. There are 15 residues in the CDR3. The germline V and J ends were trimmed by 0 bases and 0 bases, with 6 bases remaining between them. In DNA, the CDR3 is TGTGCCAGCAGCTTAGAGCAGGGCTCTGGAAACACCATATATTTT. This codes for CASSLEQGSGNTIYF. The full variable domain, with the rest looked up from reference TRBV11-3 and TRBJ1-3, is EAGVVQSPRYKIIEKKQPVAFWCNPISGHNTLYWYLQNLGQGPELLIRYENEEAVDDSQLPKDRFSAERLKGVDSTLKIQPAELGDSAVYLCASSLEQGSGNTIYFGEGSWLTVV.

The CDR3 protein is CASSEMGSGANVLTF. The DNA for the CDR3 is TGTGCCAGCAGTGAAATGGGCTCTGGGGCCAACGTCCTGACTTTC. This chain joins TRBV2 and TRBJ2-6; no clear D. The V gene's germline CDR1 is SNHLY and CDR2 FYNNEI. The CDR3 has 15 amino acids. Trimming removed 2 bases at V and 0 bases at J, with 5 bases between.

This clone was observed a single time. The genes are TRBV15 and TRBJ2-7; TRBD1 aligns across 7 bases. The ends lost 3 bases at V and 4 bases at J; junction bases unmatched: 12. Germline V gene data show CDR1 as LNHNV and CDR2 as YYDKDF (reference sequence). The CDR3 has 16 amino acids. The CDR3 sequence: CATSRGDSALGYEQYF. The CDR3, as DNA: TGTGCCACCAGCAGGGGGGACAGTGCGCTCGGGTACGAGCAGTACTTC.

This rearrangement joins TRBV7-3 to TRBJ2-1; possibly TRBD1 for D (5 bases). V lost 0 bases and J 6 bases, leaving 12 bases between the germline ends. This CDR3 is built from 15 residues. Germline V gene lookup returns CDR1 SGHTA and CDR2 FQGTGA. The CDR3 DNA is TGTGCCAGCAGCTTAACCAGGGAACCCCGCAATGAGCAGTTCTTC. This sequence encodes CASSLTREPRNEQFF.

This sequence joins TRBV6-5 and TRBJ2-5; D is undetermined. The germline gives CDR1 MNHEY, CDR2 SVGAGI. CDR3 length equals 12 residues. V gave up 6 bases and J gave up 5 bases, with 10 bases separating them. CDR3 nucleotides: TGTGCCAGCAGCCGCATTGGTGAGACCCAGTACTTC. This translates into CASSRIGETQYF.

This sequence joins TRBV19 and TRBJ2-7; perhaps TRBD1 as D (5 bases). This CDR3 has 12 amino acids. V lost 5 bases to trimming and J lost 3 bases, with 8 bases between them. In germline, CDR1 is LNHDA, CDR2 SQIVND (reference sequence). The DNA of the CDR3 is TGTGCCAGTAGTGACAGCCACTACGAGCAGTACTTC. Translation: CASSDSHYEQYF.

The chain recombines TRBV6-5 with TRBJ1-1; D gene uncertain. V was trimmed by 2 bases and J by 2 bases, leaving 6 bases between them. This CDR3 is built from 13 residues. The germline V gene encodes CDR1 MNHEY and CDR2 SVGAGI. The CDR3 loop is CASSYAANTEAFF. CDR3 nucleotide sequence: TGTGCCAGCAGTTACGCAGCAAACACTGAAGCTTTCTTT.

The chain uses TRBV18 and TRBJ1-1; perhaps TRBD1 as D (6 bases). The CDR3 is 15 residues long. V was shortened by 3 bases and J by 3 bases, with 14 bases between the two germline ends. Germline V gene sequence: CDR1 KGHSH, CDR2 LQKENI. CDR3 amino acids: CASSPRGKGDTEAFF. In DNA form, the CDR3 reads TGTGCCAGCTCACCGAGGGGAAAGGGGGACACTGAAGCTTTCTTT.